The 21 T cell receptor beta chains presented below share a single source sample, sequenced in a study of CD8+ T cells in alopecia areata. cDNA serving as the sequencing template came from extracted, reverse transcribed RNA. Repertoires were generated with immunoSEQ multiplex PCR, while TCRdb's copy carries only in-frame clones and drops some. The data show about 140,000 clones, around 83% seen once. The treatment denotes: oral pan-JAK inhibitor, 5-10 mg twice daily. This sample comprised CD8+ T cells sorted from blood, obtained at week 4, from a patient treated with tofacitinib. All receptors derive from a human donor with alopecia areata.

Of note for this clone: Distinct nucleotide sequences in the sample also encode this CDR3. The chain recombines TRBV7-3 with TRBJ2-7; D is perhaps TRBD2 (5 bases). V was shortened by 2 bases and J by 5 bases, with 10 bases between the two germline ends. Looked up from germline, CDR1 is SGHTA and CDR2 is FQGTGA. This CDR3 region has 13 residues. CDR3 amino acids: CASSLGLAHEQYF. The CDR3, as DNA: TGTGCCAGCAGCTTAGGCCTAGCCCACGAGCAGTACTTC.

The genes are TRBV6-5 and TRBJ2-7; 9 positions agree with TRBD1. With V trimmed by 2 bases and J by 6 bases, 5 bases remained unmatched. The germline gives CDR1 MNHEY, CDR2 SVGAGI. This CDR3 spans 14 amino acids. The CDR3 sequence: CASSYGTGPSEQYF. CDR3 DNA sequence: TGTGCCAGCAGTTACGGGACAGGGCCATCCGAGCAGTACTTC.

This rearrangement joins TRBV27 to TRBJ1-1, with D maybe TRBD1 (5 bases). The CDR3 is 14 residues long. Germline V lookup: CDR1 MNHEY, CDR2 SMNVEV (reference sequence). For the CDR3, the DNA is TGTCCCCGAAGCCTACCAGAGGGGTGGACTGAAGCTTTCTTT. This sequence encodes CPRSLPEGWTEAFF.

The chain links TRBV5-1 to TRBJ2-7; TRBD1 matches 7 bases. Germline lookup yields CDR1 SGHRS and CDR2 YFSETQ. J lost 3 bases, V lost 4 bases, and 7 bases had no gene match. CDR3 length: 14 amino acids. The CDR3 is CASSAGTDHYEQYF. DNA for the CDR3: TGCGCCAGCAGCGCCGGGACAGACCACTACGAGCAGTACTTC.

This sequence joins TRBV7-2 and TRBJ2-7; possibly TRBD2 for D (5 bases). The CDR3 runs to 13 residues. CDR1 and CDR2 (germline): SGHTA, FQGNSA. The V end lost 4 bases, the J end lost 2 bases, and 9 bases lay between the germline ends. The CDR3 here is CASSSGLTYEQYF. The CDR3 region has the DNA TGTGCCAGCAGCTCGGGATTAACCTACGAGCAGTACTTC. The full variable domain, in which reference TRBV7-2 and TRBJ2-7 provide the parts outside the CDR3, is GAGVSQSPSNKVTEKGKDVELRCDPISGHTALYWYRQSLGQGLEFLIYFQGNSAPDKSGLPSDRFSAERTGGSVSTLTIQRTQQEDSAVYLCASSSGLTYEQYFGPGTRLTVT.

CDR3: CSVEVTGSDTQYF. As DNA, the CDR3 is TGCAGCGTTGAAGTAACAGGGTCAGATACGCAGTATTTT. This sequence joins TRBV29-1 and TRBJ2-3, with D tentatively TRBD1 (6 bases). The CDR3 consists of 13 residues. Trimming pared 1 base from V and 4 bases from J, leaving 9 bases between. The germline V gene has CDR1 SQVTM and CDR2 ANQGSEA.

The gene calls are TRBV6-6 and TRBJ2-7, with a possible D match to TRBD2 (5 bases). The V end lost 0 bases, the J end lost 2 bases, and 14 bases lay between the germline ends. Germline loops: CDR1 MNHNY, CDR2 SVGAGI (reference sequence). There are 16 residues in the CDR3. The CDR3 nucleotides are TGTGCCAGCAGTTACTCGATGGAGGAACCTGCCTACGAGCAGTACTTC. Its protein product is CASSYSMEEPAYEQYF.

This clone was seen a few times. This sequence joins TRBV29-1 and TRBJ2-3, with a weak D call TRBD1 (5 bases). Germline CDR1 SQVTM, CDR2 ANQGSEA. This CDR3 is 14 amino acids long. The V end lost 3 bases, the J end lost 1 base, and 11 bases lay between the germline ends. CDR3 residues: CSVDKGRGTDTQYF. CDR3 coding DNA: TGCAGCGTTGACAAGGGGCGAGGCACAGATACGCAGTATTTT.

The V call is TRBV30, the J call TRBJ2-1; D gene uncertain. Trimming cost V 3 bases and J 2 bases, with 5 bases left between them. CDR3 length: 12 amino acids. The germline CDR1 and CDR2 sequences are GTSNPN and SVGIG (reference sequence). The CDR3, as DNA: TGTGCCTGGAGCCTCGCCTACAATGAGCAGTTCTTC. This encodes CAWSLAYNEQFF.

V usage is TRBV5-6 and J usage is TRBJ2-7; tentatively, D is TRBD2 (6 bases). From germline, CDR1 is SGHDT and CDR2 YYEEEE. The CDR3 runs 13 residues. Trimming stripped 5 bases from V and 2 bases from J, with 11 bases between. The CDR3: CASRSTGAYEQYF. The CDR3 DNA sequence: TGTGCCAGCAGGTCTACGGGGGCCTACGAGCAGTACTTC.

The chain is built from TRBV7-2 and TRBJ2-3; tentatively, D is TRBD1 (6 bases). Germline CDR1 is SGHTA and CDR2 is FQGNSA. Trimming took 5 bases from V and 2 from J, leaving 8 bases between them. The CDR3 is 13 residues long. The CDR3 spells CASSGGLTDTQYF. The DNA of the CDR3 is TGTGCCAGCAGCGGGGGCCTCACAGATACGCAGTATTTT.

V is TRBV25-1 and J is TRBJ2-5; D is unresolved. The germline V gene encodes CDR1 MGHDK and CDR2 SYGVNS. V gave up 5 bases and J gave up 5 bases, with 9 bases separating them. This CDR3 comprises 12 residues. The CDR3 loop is CASSLAEETQYF. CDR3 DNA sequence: TGTGCCAGCAGTCTCGCTGAGGAGACCCAGTACTTC.

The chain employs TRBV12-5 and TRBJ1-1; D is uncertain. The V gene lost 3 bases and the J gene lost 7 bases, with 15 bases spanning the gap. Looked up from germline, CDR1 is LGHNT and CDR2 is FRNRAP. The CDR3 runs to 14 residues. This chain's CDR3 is CASGFGRPALEAFF. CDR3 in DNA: TGTGCTAGTGGTTTCGGCAGGCCGGCACTTGAAGCTTTCTTT.

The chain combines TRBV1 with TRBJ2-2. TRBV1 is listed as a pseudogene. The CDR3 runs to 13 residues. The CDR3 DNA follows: TGCACCAGCAGCCAAGATAGGCAGAAGGAGCTGTTTTTT. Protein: CTSSQDRQKELFF.

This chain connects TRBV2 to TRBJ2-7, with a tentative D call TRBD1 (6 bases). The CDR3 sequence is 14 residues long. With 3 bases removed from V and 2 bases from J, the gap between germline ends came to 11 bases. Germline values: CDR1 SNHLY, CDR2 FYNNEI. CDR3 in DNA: TGTGCCAGCAGTGATGTAGACAGGACCTACGAGCAGTACTTC. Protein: CASSDVDRTYEQYF.

The CDR3 spells CAWSPNPGGEQYF. The CDR3 region has the DNA TGTGCCTGGAGCCCCAACCCGGGGGGGGAGCAGTACTTC. The chain links TRBV30 to TRBJ2-7, with 8 bases fitting TRBD2. The CDR3 consists of 13 residues. Germline CDR1 GTSNPN, CDR2 SVGIG (reference sequence). V trimming: 3 bases; J trimming: 7 bases; junction bases outside the gene matches: 8.

For the CDR3, the DNA is TGCGCCAGCAGCCAAGAGCGGGGGAGCTCCTACAATGAGCAGTTCTTC. It translates to CASSQERGSSYNEQFF. The chain couples TRBV4-1 to TRBJ2-1; TRBD2 aligns across 7 bases. CDR3 length equals 16 residues. V lost 0 bases, J lost 0 bases, and 2 bases stayed unmatched. The germline gives CDR1 MGHRA, CDR2 YSYEKL.

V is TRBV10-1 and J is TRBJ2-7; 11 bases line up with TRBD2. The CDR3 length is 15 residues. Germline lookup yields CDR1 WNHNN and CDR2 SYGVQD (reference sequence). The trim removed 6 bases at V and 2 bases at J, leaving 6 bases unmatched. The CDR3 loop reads CASSDLAGGPYEQYF. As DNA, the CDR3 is TGCGCCAGCAGCGATTTAGCGGGAGGGCCCTACGAGCAGTACTTC.

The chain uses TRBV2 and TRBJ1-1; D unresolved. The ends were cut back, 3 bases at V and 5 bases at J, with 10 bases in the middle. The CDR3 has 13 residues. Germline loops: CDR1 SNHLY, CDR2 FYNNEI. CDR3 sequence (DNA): TGTGCCAGCAGTGACGAAGGGTGGACTGAAGCTTTCTTT. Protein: CASSDEGWTEAFF.

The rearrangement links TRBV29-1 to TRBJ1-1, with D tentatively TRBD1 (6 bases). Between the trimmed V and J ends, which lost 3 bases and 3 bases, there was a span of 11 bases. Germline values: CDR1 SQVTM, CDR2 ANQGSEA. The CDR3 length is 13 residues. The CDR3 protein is CSVDAGADTEAFF. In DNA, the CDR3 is TGCAGCGTTGACGCGGGGGCCGACACTGAAGCTTTCTTT.

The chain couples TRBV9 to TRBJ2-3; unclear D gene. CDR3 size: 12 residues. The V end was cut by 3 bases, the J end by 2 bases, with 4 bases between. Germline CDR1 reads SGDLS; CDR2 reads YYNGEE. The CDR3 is CASSANTDTQYF. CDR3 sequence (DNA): TGTGCCAGCAGCGCCAACACAGATACGCAGTATTTT.